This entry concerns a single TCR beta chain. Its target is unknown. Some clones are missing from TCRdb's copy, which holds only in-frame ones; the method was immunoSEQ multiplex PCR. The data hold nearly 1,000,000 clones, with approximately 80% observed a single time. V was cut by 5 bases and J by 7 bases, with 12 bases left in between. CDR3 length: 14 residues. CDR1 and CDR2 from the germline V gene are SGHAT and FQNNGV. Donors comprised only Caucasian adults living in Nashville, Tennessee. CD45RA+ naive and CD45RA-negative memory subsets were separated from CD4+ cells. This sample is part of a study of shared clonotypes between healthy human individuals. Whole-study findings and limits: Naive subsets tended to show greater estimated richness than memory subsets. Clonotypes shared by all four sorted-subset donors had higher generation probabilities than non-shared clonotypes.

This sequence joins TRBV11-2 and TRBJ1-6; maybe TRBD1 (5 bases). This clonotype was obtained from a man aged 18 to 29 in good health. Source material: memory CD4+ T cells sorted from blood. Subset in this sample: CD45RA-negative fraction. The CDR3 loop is CASSPGRLNSPLHF. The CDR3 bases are TGTGCCAGCAGCCCGGGACGTTTAAATTCACCCCTCCACTTT.